Listed below are T cell receptor beta chains from one sample, sequenced in a study of T-cell reconstitution after alpha-beta-depleted transplantation in children. TCRdb reprocessed the PCR reads via MiXCR and lists one record per CDR3 protein. The sample has about 500,000 distinct CDR3 sequences; approximately 29% are singletons. This sample comprised PBMCs from the stem cell graft donor, obtained from the stem cell graft. The source is a human donor who donated a stem cell graft to a child with aplastic anemia. Each CDR3 is given with its conserved first and last residue. A D gene is named only where the DNA matches it firmly. The size field is filled for only some rows; it gives once, few, many or a size class.

NA	TRBJ1-1	NA	TRBV5-1	CASSPARDVGTEAFF	TGCGCCAGCAGCCCGGCTCGTGACGTGGGAACTGAAGCTTTCTTT
NA	TRBJ2-1	NA	TRBV14	CASSQDSGRVGFDEQFF	TGTGCCAGCAGCCAAGATTCTGGAAGGGTGGGTTTCGATGAGCAGTTCTTC
NA	TRBJ2-7	NA	TRBV9	CASSATGRWTYEQYF	TGTGCCAGCAGCGCCACGGGGAGATGGACCTACGAGCAGTACTTC
TRBD1	TRBJ1-1	few	TRBV5-4	CASSRDRLDTEAFF	TGTGCCAGCAGCCGGGACAGGTTGGACACTGAAGCTTTCTTT
NA	TRBJ2-5	NA	TRBV19	CASSIIFRRETQYF	TGTGCCAGTAGTATAATCTTTCGGCGGGAGACCCAGTACTTC
TRBD2	TRBJ2-1	few	TRBV6-1	CASSRLASEQFF	TGTGCCAGCAGTCGACTAGCAAGTGAGCAGTTCTTC
TRBD2	TRBJ2-1	few	TRBV27	CASTATLAGKVEQFF	TGTGCCAGCACCGCAACGCTAGCGGGAAAGGTTGAGCAGTTCTTC
NA	TRBJ2-4	few	TRBV6-5	CASSYSSIISPHYF	TGTGCCAGCAGTTACTCCTCGATAATCAGTCCCCACTACTTC
TRBD1	TRBJ2-2	NA	TRBV12-3/TRBV12-4	CASRRDRGHVGELFF	TGTGCCAGCAGGAGGGACAGGGGGCATGTCGGGGAGCTGTTTTTT
TRBD1	TRBJ2-2	NA	TRBV25-1	CASSERGQGSGELFF	TGTGCCAGCAGCGAGCGGGGACAGGGGTCCGGGGAGCTGTTTTTT
NA	TRBJ2-5	few	TRBV11-3	CASSLQARVVETQYF	TGTGCCAGCAGCTTACAGGCTAGGGTTGTGGAGACCCAGTACTTC
NA	TRBJ1-2	NA	TRBV7-2	CASRAGANYGYTF	TGTGCCAGCAGGGCGGGAGCTAACTATGGCTACACCTTC
NA	TRBJ2-2	few	TRBV5-6	CASSGFGRATPNTGELFF	TGTGCCAGCAGCGGATTCGGCAGGGCCACTCCGAACACCGGGGAGCTGTTTTTT
TRBD2	TRBJ2-3	NA	TRBV13	CASSLDGTSGKSDTQYF	TGTGCCAGCAGCTTAGACGGGACTAGCGGGAAGTCGGATACGCAGTATTTT
NA	TRBJ2-1	few	TRBV9	CASSVGGPILNYNEQFF	TGTGCCAGCAGCGTAGGCGGGCCTATCCTTAATTACAATGAGCAGTTCTTC
TRBD2	TRBJ2-1	NA	TRBV29-1	CSVEDLGLADYNEQFF	TGCAGCGTTGAAGATCTTGGGCTAGCGGACTACAATGAGCAGTTCTTC
TRBD1	TRBJ1-1	NA	TRBV12-3/TRBV12-4	CASSSGTGWPTEAFF	TGTGCCAGCAGTTCCGGGACAGGGTGGCCCACTGAAGCTTTCTTT
TRBD1	TRBJ2-4	once	TRBV7-2	CASSSGQGDIQYF	TGTGCCAGCAGCTCTGGACAGGGAGACATTCAGTACTTC
NA	TRBJ1-1	once	TRBV4-3	CASSQNIGSEAFF	TGCGCCAGCAGCCAAAACATAGGCAGTGAAGCTTTCTTT
TRBD2	TRBJ2-1	few	TRBV9	CASSVLSGRYNEQFF	TGTGCCAGCAGCGTTCTAAGCGGGAGATACAATGAGCAGTTCTTC
NA	TRBJ2-2	few	TRBV20-1	CSANGKKTGELFF	TGCAGTGCTAACGGGAAGAAAACCGGGGAGCTGTTTTTT
NA	TRBJ1-2	NA	TRBV19	CASSDNDDGYGYTF	TGTGCCAGTAGTGATAATGACGACGGCTATGGCTACACCTTC
TRBD2	TRBJ2-2	NA	TRBV12-3/TRBV12-4	CASRGGGSFTGELFF	TGTGCCTCCCGGGGGGGCGGGAGTTTCACCGGGGAGCTGTTTTTT
TRBD1	TRBJ2-3	few	TRBV5-5	CASSDPGDRGLQTDTQYF	TGTGCCAGCAGCGACCCCGGGGACAGGGGGCTTCAAACAGATACGCAGTATTTT
NA	TRBJ1-1	few	TRBV6-5	CASSYSGGGSTEAFF	TGTGCCAGCAGTTACTCAGGGGGAGGAAGTACTGAAGCTTTCTTT
NA	TRBJ1-1	few	TRBV30	CACPGTANTEAFF	TGTGCCTGTCCCGGGACGGCGAACACTGAAGCTTTCTTT
NA	TRBJ1-6	few	TRBV5-6	CASSLASWTDYNSPLHF	TGTGCCAGCAGCTTGGCTAGTTGGACAGACTATAATTCACCCCTCCACTTT